One and the same sample provided the 18 T cell receptor beta chains below, sequenced in a study of shared clonotypes between healthy human individuals. Only in-frame clones appear in the TCRdb table, and some are missing; sequencing was by immunoSEQ multiplex PCR. The table has millions of clones, more than 80% seen once. Sample: naive CD4+ T cells sorted from blood. Subset indicated: CD45RA+ positively selected. The receptors here all came from a man younger than 35 in good health.

The V gene is TRBV12-5, the J gene TRBJ2-3; 7 bases align to TRBD1. The V and J ends lost 5 bases and 0 bases, in that order; junction bases with no gene match: 5. The CDR3 consists of 15 residues. CDR1 and CDR2 from the germline V gene are LGHNT and FRNRAP. CDR3 loop: CASGIRQGSTDTQYF. The CDR3 bases are TGTGCTAGTGGTATTAGACAGGGAAGCACAGATACGCAGTATTTT. Complete variable domain (other parts from reference TRBV12-5 and TRBJ2-3): DARVTQTPRHKVTEMGQEVTMRCQPILGHNTVFWYRQTMMQGLELLAYFRNRAPLDDSGMPKDRFSAEMPDATLATLKIQPSEPRDSAVYFCASGIRQGSTDTQYFGPGTRLTVL.

This clone was counted a single time. This chain links TRBV9 with TRBJ2-2; weak D call: TRBD1 (7 bases). The germline CDR1 and CDR2 sequences are SGDLS and YYNGEE. V dropped 1 base and J dropped 5 bases, with 12 bases sitting between them. The CDR3 length is 15 residues. CDR3 coding DNA: TGTGCCAGCAGCGTATATCAGGGGGGAACCGGGGAGCTGTTTTTT. Translated, it gives CASSVYQGGTGELFF.

The chain joins TRBV7-8 to TRBJ1-6; D possibly corresponds to TRBD1 (6 bases). This CDR3 contains 15 residues. V shed 6 bases and J shed 4 bases, with 13 bases lying between them. CDR1 and CDR2 from the germline V gene are SGHVS and FQNEAQ. The chain's CDR3 is CASRGGQKYNSPLHF. CDR3 coding DNA: TGTGCCAGCAGGGGAGGACAGAAGTATAATTCACCCCTCCACTTT.

The rearrangement links TRBV28 to TRBJ2-7; TRBD2 matches 8 bases. CDR3 length: 15 residues. J gave up 0 bases and V 6 bases, and 7 bases lay outside the gene matches. Germline-derived CDR1 and CDR2 are MDHEN and SYDVKM. CDR3: CASRPPRGGSYEQYF. CDR3 DNA: TGTGCCAGCAGGCCTCCCCGGGGGGGCTCCTACGAGCAGTACTTC.

This chain links TRBV5-1 with TRBJ2-7, with D tentatively TRBD2 (5 bases). Trimming removed 0 bases at V and 0 bases at J, with 10 bases between. The CDR3 consists of 15 residues. The germline V gene encodes CDR1 SGHRS and CDR2 YFSETQ. The CDR3 sequence is CASSLGGMSSYEQYF. The CDR3 DNA is TGCGCCAGCAGCTTGGGAGGGATGAGCTCCTACGAGCAGTACTTC.

A single count supports this clone. V gene TRBV19 combines with J gene TRBJ1-1; no reliable D call. The CDR3 length is 13 residues. Trimming stripped 6 bases from V and 6 bases from J, with 14 bases between. Germline values: CDR1 LNHDA, CDR2 SQIVND (reference sequence). In nucleotides, the CDR3 is TGTGCCAGTAGCACCACTCCAAACGCTGAAGCTTTCTTT. Protein: CASSTTPNAEAFF.

The chain recombines TRBV5-6 with TRBJ1-1; no firm D call. V lost 2 bases to trimming and J lost 0 bases, with 8 bases between them. The CDR3 spans 14 residues. CDR1 and CDR2 (germline): SGHDT, YYEEEE. CDR3 bases: TGTGCCAGCAGCTTCTTCCGGGTGAACACTGAAGCTTTCTTT. It yields the protein CASSFFRVNTEAFF.

V usage is TRBV5-1 and J usage is TRBJ2-3; D not resolved. Germline lookup yields CDR1 SGHRS and CDR2 YFSETQ. The CDR3 covers 12 residues. V was trimmed by 2 bases and J by 4 bases, leaving 5 bases between them. CDR3 loop: CASSFSPDTQYF. The CDR3 DNA is TGCGCCAGCAGCTTTAGCCCAGATACGCAGTATTTT.

The chain links TRBV19 to TRBJ1-2; D is possibly TRBD1 (6 bases). In germline, CDR1 is LNHDA, CDR2 SQIVND (reference sequence). Deletions cut 3 bases from V and 3 bases from J, with 14 bases between. This CDR3 is 15 amino acids long. CDR3 sequence: CASSIRNREDYGYTF. CDR3 nucleotides: TGTGCCAGTAGTATCCGGAACAGGGAGGACTATGGCTACACCTTC. The whole variable domain, filled in from reference TRBV19 and TRBJ1-2, reads DGGITQSPKYLFRKEGQNVTLSCEQNLNHDAMYWYRQDPGQGLRLIYYSQIVNDFQKGDIAEGYSVSREKKESFPLTVTSAQKNPTAFYLCASSIRNREDYGYTFGSGTRLTVV.

V is TRBV6-1 and J is TRBJ2-3; no clear D gene. The CDR3 extends over 15 amino acids. V was shortened by 1 base and J by 0 bases, with 8 bases between the two germline ends. Germline-derived CDR1 and CDR2 are MNHNS and SASEGT. CDR3 sequence reads: CASSEVIFSTDTQYF. Written as DNA, the CDR3 is TGTGCCAGCAGTGAAGTTATCTTTAGCACAGATACGCAGTATTTT.

The V and J genes are TRBV19 and TRBJ2-2; either TRBD1 or TRBD2 may fit D (6 bases each). V was pared by 4 bases and J by 6 bases, with 12 bases between. This CDR3 has 14 residues. In germline, CDR1 is LNHDA, CDR2 SQIVND (reference sequence). CDR3 sequence (DNA): TGTGCCAGTAGTAGAGGGGGGAGTCCCGGGGAGCTGTTTTTT. Residues: CASSRGGSPGELFF.

V usage is TRBV4-1 and J usage is TRBJ2-7; 11 bases line up with TRBD2. There are 14 residues in the CDR3. V lost 4 bases, J lost 3 bases, and 2 bases stayed unmatched. Germline CDR1 and CDR2: MGHRA and YSYEKL. CDR3 DNA: TGCGCCAGCAGCCTCGGACTAGCGGGCTACGAGCAGTACTTC. Protein sequence: CASSLGLAGYEQYF.

V gene TRBV18 combines with J gene TRBJ2-2, with D unresolved. Germline V gene data show CDR1 as KGHSH and CDR2 as LQKENI. The CDR3 covers 14 residues. V lost 4 bases and J 2 bases, leaving 8 bases between the germline ends. The CDR3 spells CASSQPGNTGELFF. The CDR3 coding sequence is TGTGCCAGCTCACAACCCGGAAACACCGGGGAGCTGTTTTTT.

The chain couples TRBV28 to TRBJ1-2; D is unclear. The CDR3 covers 13 residues. Between the trimmed V and J ends, which lost 6 bases and 5 bases, there was a span of 13 bases. Germline assignment: CDR1 MDHEN and CDR2 SYDVKM. This chain's CDR3 is CASRPSGVYGYTF. The CDR3 bases are TGTGCCAGCAGGCCTTCAGGAGTTTATGGCTACACCTTC.

In this sample, this clone turned up a few times. The chain joins TRBV2 to TRBJ1-5, with 7 bases aligning to TRBD1. Trimming removed 4 bases from V and 6 bases from J; junction bases left unmatched: 9. Germline V gives CDR1 SNHLY, CDR2 FYNNEI. This CDR3 is 15 amino acids long. Here the CDR3 reads CASSVQTGRGQPQHF. CDR3 in DNA: TGTGCCAGCAGTGTTCAGACAGGGAGAGGTCAGCCCCAGCATTTT.

The chain combines TRBV4-1 with TRBJ2-7, with TRBD2 matching over 13 bases. With 4 bases clipped from V and 4 bases from J, the junction kept 7 bases outside the gene matches. The CDR3 runs 16 residues. CDR1 is MGHRA and CDR2 is YSYEKL in the germline V gene. CDR3 in DNA: TGCGCCAGCAGCCCTACGGGACTAGCGGGATTATACGAGCAGTACTTC. It encodes CASSPTGLAGLYEQYF.

This sequence joins TRBV5-4 and TRBJ1-2; 7 positions match TRBD1. CDR3 size: 14 residues. The J segment lost 7 bases and the V segment lost 0 bases, leaving 6 bases of the junction unmatched. Germline lookup yields CDR1 SGHNT and CDR2 YYREEE (reference sequence). The CDR3 loop is CASSLEGGLSGYTF. In DNA, the CDR3 is TGTGCCAGCAGCTTGGAAGGGGGCCTCTCTGGCTACACCTTC. The whole variable domain, remainder taken from reference TRBV5-4 and TRBJ1-2, is ETGVTQSPTHLIKTRGQQVTLRCSSQSGHNTVSWYQQALGQGPQFIFQYYREEENGRGNFPPRFSGLQFPNYSSELNVNALELDDSALYLCASSLEGGLSGYTFGSGTRLTVV.

The chain joins TRBV4-1 to TRBJ1-6; 9 bases align to TRBD1. This CDR3 has 16 amino acids. Germline-derived CDR1 and CDR2 are MGHRA and YSYEKL. The junction had 8 bases not matched to a gene; V was cut back by 1 base and J by 10 bases. The DNA for the CDR3 is TGCGCCAGCAGCCAAGGACCGGACAGGGGAGGATCACCCCTCCACTTT. This sequence encodes CASSQGPDRGGSPLHF.